The entry below gives a single T cell receptor (beta chain) sequence along with its context. Its antigen is currently unknown. Each CDR3 protein gets one entry after TCRdb re-called the reads with MiXCR. The sample includes a few hundred thousand distinct CDR3 sequences, approximately 40% of them seen just once. Trimming pared 7 bases from V and 0 bases from J, leaving 13 bases between. CDR3 size: 16 residues. Per the germline V gene, CDR1 is SNHLY and CDR2 is FYNNEI. These data originate in a study of T cell repertoires in cytomegalovirus infection. About the study: Recently identified HLA-C-restricted and well-studied HLA-B-restricted CMV epitopes were used. Carrying CMV and the relevant HLA type showed in public TCR beta signatures. General study findings and limits: Dominating the ex vivo response were HLA-C-restricted CMV-specific TCR beta clonotypes. The cumulative frequency of public TCR beta families distinguished individuals who carried CMV together with the relevant HLA.

This clonotype was obtained from a human donor in good health (CMV status not recorded). Some clones in this sample may be carry-over from other donors' samples. The sample consisted of cultured PBMCs, taken from culture after CMV antigen stimulation. The rearrangement uses TRBV2 and TRBJ1-6; D not certain. Here the CDR3 DNA reads TGTGCCAGCAATATAGGGATAAGCTCCTATAATTCACCCCTCCACTTT. As protein: CASNIGISSYNSPLHF.